This T cell receptor (beta chain) is drawn from a study of T cell changes during pregnancy in multiple sclerosis. This CDR3 comprises 13 residues. V was pared by 3 bases and J by 6 bases, with 11 bases between. CDR1 SGHVS and CDR2 FQNEAQ come from the germline V gene. The repertoire was sequenced with immunoSEQ multiplex PCR; TCRdb's copy has only in-frame clones and lacks some. The sample holds fewer than 55,000 clones, about 90% seen once. Sequenced here: peripheral blood, sampled in the second trimester of pregnancy. The chain joins TRBV7-8 to TRBJ1-1; D remains unclear. This TCR was recovered from a female donor in good health, enrolled as a control in a pregnancy study. DNA for the CDR3: TGTGCCAGCAGCTTCACCGGGAGGGCTGAAGCTTTCTTT. It encodes CASSFTGRAEAFF. Together with reference TRBV7-8 and TRBJ1-1, the CDR3 gives the full variable domain: GAGVSQSPRYKVAKRGQDVALRCDPISGHVSLFWYQQALGQGPEFLTYFQNEAQLDKSGLPSDRFFAERPEGSVSTLKIQRTQQEDSAVYLCASSFTGRAEAFFGQGTRLTVV.